The clone carrying this TCR beta chain was picked up a small number of times. The data were obtained in a study of human T cells and chemical hapten exposure. Study context: How much TCR each sample yielded varied, mostly because pooled library volumes differed slightly.

The time point denotes: pre-sensitization, week 0. Treatment described: therapeutic diphenylcyclopropenone sensitization with weekly scalp DPC. The V end lost 2 bases, the J end lost 0 bases, and 7 bases lay between the germline ends. Per the germline V gene, CDR1 is SQVTM and CDR2 is ANQGSEA. This CDR3 spans 13 amino acids. TCRdb re-analysed the RACE reads in MiXCR, keeping a single row per CDR3 protein. The sample carries about 51,000 distinct CDR3 sequences, around 9.4% recorded once. This clonotype was sampled from a woman in her forties with alopecia areata. Some clones in this sample may be carry-over from other donors' samples. Specimen: whole blood, collected in connection with sensitization to the hapten diphenylcyclopropenone (DPC). This rearrangement joins TRBV29-1 to TRBJ1-1; D gene uncertain. CDR3 sequence reads: CSVENRMNTEAFF. The CDR3 coding sequence is TGCAGCGTTGAAAATCGTATGAACACTGAAGCTTTCTTT.